These 19 T cell receptor beta chains originate from one sample sequenced in a study of memory CD4+ T cells and cytomegalovirus serostatus. The sort gate was single viable CD3+CD4+CD8-CD45RO+ cells for memory CD4+ T cells. The repertoire was sequenced with immunoSEQ multiplex PCR; TCRdb's copy has only in-frame clones and lacks some. The data contain around 40,000 clones, about 76% of them singletons. The source material was memory CD4+ T cells from blood. The receptors shown here come from an adult in good health and CMV-seronegative.

The rearrangement links TRBV5-4 to TRBJ2-5; tentative D call: TRBD1 (5 bases). This CDR3 is built from 15 residues. Germline CDR1 SGHNT, CDR2 YYREEE (reference sequence). V lost 9 bases and J 5 bases, leaving 23 bases between the germline ends. This CDR3 reads CATRKDILGSETQYF. CDR3 nucleotide sequence: TGTGCCACGAGAAAGGACATTCTGGGGTCCGAGACCCAGTACTTC. The full variable domain, in which reference TRBV5-4 and TRBJ2-5 provide the parts outside the CDR3, is ETGVTQSPTHLIKTRGQQVTLRCSSQSGHNTVSWYQQALGQGPQFIFQYYREEENGRGNFPPRFSGLQFPNYSSELNVNALELDDSALYLCATRKDILGSETQYFGPGTRLLVL.

The rearrangement links TRBV7-2 to TRBJ1-2, with D possibly being TRBD1 (5 bases). This CDR3 is built from 15 residues. Germline values: CDR1 SGHTA, CDR2 FQGNSA. V lost 0 bases, J lost 6 bases, and 14 bases lay in between. Here the CDR3 DNA reads TGTGCCAGCAGCTTAGCGATTACCAGGGATAATGGCTACACCTTC. It encodes CASSLAITRDNGYTF.

This clone has only one observation. The gene calls are TRBV6-6 and TRBJ1-4; no definite D call. The CDR3 has 15 amino acids. Germline V gives CDR1 MNHNY, CDR2 SVGAGI (reference sequence). V was shortened by 5 bases and J by 0 bases, with 10 bases between the two germline ends. CDR3 nucleotides: TGTGCCAGCAGTCCCGACCCCGCAACTAATGAAAAACTGTTTTTT. Translating it yields CASSPDPATNEKLFF.

The V gene is TRBV5-4, the J gene TRBJ1-1; TRBD1 matches at 9 bases. V shed 2 bases, J shed 3 bases, and the junction held 2 bases outside the gene matches. Looked up from germline, CDR1 is SGHNT and CDR2 is YYREEE (reference sequence). The CDR3 extends over 14 amino acids. For the CDR3, the DNA is TGTGCCAGCAGCTTTGACAGGGGGGACACTGAAGCTTTCTTT. This encodes CASSFDRGDTEAFF.

The CDR3 DNA follows: TGTGCCAGCAGCTTACAAGTCCACTACGAGCAGTACTTC. Translating gives CASSLQVHYEQYF. J is TRBJ2-5 and V is TRBV11-1; D ambiguous. The J call could be wrong; TRBJ2-7 is a better fit for the DNA end. Germline-derived CDR1 and CDR2 are SGHAT and FQDESV (reference sequence). The CDR3 contains 13 residues.

CDR3 amino acids: CASSLVQNTDTQYF. Here the CDR3 DNA reads TGTGCCAGCAGCTTAGTACAAAACACAGATACGCAGTATTTT. The gene calls are TRBV11-2 and TRBJ2-3; D is ambiguous. CDR3 length: 14 amino acids. Trimming took 1 base from V and 2 from J, leaving 7 bases between them. Germline V CDR1 and CDR2: SGHAT, FQNNGV.

The chain carries TRBV11-3 and TRBJ2-1, with TRBD2 identical over 7 bases. Per the germline V gene, CDR1 is SGHNT and CDR2 is YENEEA. The CDR3 sequence is 13 residues long. After removal of 5 bases from V and 6 bases from J, the junction contained 4 bases not matched to a gene. The CDR3: CASSRLASNEQFF. The CDR3, as DNA: TGTGCCAGCAGCCGACTAGCCTCCAATGAGCAGTTCTTC.

This clone was seen a few times. The chain links TRBV18 to TRBJ2-7, with unresolved D. This CDR3 has 15 residues. In germline, CDR1 is KGHSH, CDR2 LQKENI. V was shortened by 6 bases and J by 5 bases, with 20 bases between the two germline ends. The CDR3 reads CASSHVSAGRNEQYF. The CDR3 DNA reads TGTGCCAGCTCCCACGTATCGGCTGGTAGGAACGAGCAGTACTTC.

The J gene is TRBJ2-3, the V gene TRBV7-2; D is perhaps TRBD2 (5 bases). Germline V gene lookup returns CDR1 SGHTA and CDR2 FQGNSA. Trimming stripped 5 bases from V and 6 bases from J, with 9 bases between. This CDR3 is built from 12 residues. The chain's CDR3 is CASSAQRDTQYF. The CDR3 DNA reads TGTGCCAGCAGCGCCCAGCGGGATACGCAGTATTTT.

This chain joins TRBV5-4 and TRBJ2-5, with unresolved D. Trimming shortened V by 3 bases and J by 3 bases, and 15 bases separated the two germline ends. CDR3 length: 15 residues. In germline, CDR1 is SGHNT, CDR2 YYREEE (reference sequence). This CDR3 is CASSSPSAVKETQYF. The DNA of the CDR3 is TGTGCCAGCAGCTCCCCGTCGGCGGTAAAAGAGACCCAGTACTTC.

The chain employs TRBV30 and TRBJ2-3, with D unclear. The CDR3 has 15 amino acids. The ends were cut back, 3 bases at V and 1 base at J, with 14 bases in the middle. In germline, CDR1 is GTSNPN, CDR2 SVGIG (reference sequence). This CDR3 is CAWRGKGIGTDTQYF. DNA of the CDR3: TGTGCCTGGAGGGGAAAAGGGATCGGCACAGATACGCAGTATTTT. The whole variable domain, filled in from reference TRBV30 and TRBJ2-3, reads SQTIHQWPATLVQPVGSPLSLECTVEGTSNPNLYWYRQAAGRGLQLLFYSVGIGQISSEVPQNLSASRPQDRQFILSSKKLLLSDSGFYLCAWRGKGIGTDTQYFGPGTRLTVL.

V gene TRBV14 combines with J gene TRBJ2-7; 10 nucleotides agree with TRBD1. With 5 bases clipped from V and 3 bases from J, the junction kept 10 bases outside the gene matches. There are 16 residues in the CDR3. CDR1 and CDR2 from the germline V gene are SGHDN and FVKESK. This CDR3 reads CASSSLRDRGDYEQYF. The CDR3 DNA follows: TGTGCCAGCAGCTCACTCCGGGACAGGGGTGACTACGAGCAGTACTTC. The variable domain in full, completed from reference TRBV14 and TRBJ2-7, reads EAGVTQFPSHSVIEKGQTVTLRCDPISGHDNLYWYRRVMGKEIKFLLHFVKESKQDESGMPNNRFLAERTGGTYSTLKVQPAELEDSGVYFCASSSLRDRGDYEQYFGPGTRLTVT.

V is TRBV2 and J is TRBJ2-5, with 9 positions matching TRBD2. CDR1 is SNHLY, CDR2 FYNNEI, per germline. The CDR3 sequence is 16 residues long. Trimming removed 0 bases from V and 5 bases from J; junction bases left unmatched: 7. CDR3 amino acids: CASSEANLAGLETQYF. The DNA of the CDR3 is TGTGCCAGCAGTGAAGCTAACCTAGCGGGGTTGGAGACCCAGTACTTC. Based on the CDR3 plus reference TRBV2 and TRBJ2-5, the full variable domain is EPEVTQTPSHQVTQMGQEVILRCVPISNHLYFYWYRQILGQKVEFLVSFYNNEISEKSEIFDDQFSVERPDGSNFTLKIRSTKLEDSAMYFCASSEANLAGLETQYFGPGTRLLVL.

The rearrangement uses TRBV5-1 and TRBJ2-7; D could derive from TRBD1 or TRBD2 (8 bases each). Trimming took 2 bases from V and 5 from J, leaving 20 bases between them. CDR3 size: 16 residues. Germline V gene lookup returns CDR1 SGHRS and CDR2 YFSETQ. For the CDR3, the DNA is TGCGCCAGCAGCTTACTTACAGGGGGACTAGTAAACGAGCAGTACTTC. Amino acid sequence: CASSLLTGGLVNEQYF.

The V gene is TRBV5-1, the J gene TRBJ2-7, with 8 nucleotides matching TRBD1. Germline V gene data show CDR1 as SGHRS and CDR2 as YFSETQ. Unmatched junction bases numbered 7, after V lost 6 bases and J lost 2 bases. The CDR3 has 14 residues. The CDR3 protein is CASTPGTGPYEQYF. As DNA, the CDR3 is TGCGCCAGCACCCCCGGGACAGGTCCCTACGAGCAGTACTTC.

This clone turned up a few times. The chain links TRBV18 to TRBJ2-5; unclear D gene. CDR1 is KGHSH and CDR2 is LQKENI in the germline V gene. V was trimmed by 2 bases and J by 4 bases, leaving 8 bases between them. CDR3 length equals 13 residues. The CDR3 coding sequence is TGTGCCAGCTCACCAAATTCGGGAGAGACCCAGTACTTC. This gives the protein CASSPNSGETQYF.

This chain connects TRBV5-1 to TRBJ2-1; maybe TRBD2 (5 bases). The CDR3 is 15 amino acids. Per the germline V gene, CDR1 is SGHRS and CDR2 is YFSETQ. Trimming pared 4 bases from V and 6 bases from J, leaving 17 bases between. CDR3 coding DNA: TGCGCCAGCAGCCTCGGACTGGCCCTCATCAATGAGCAGTTCTTC. This codes for CASSLGLALINEQFF.

This sequence joins TRBV19 and TRBJ1-6; possibly TRBD1 for D (5 bases). Germline lookup yields CDR1 LNHDA and CDR2 SQIVND (reference sequence). V dropped 5 bases and J dropped 10 bases, with 12 bases sitting between them. CDR3 length: 13 residues. The CDR3 here is CASSSRGLSPLHF. The CDR3 bases are TGTGCCAGTAGTTCGAGGGGTTTGTCACCCCTCCACTTT.

The chain combines TRBV13 with TRBJ2-1, with 7 positions matching TRBD2. This CDR3 has 15 amino acids. The germline CDR1 and CDR2 sequences are PRHDT and FYEKMQ (reference sequence). J was trimmed by 9 bases and V by 6 bases; bases with no gene match: 14. CDR3 amino acids: CASSERGPTPREQFF. CDR3 in DNA: TGTGCCAGCAGTGAGCGGGGTCCCACGCCTCGTGAGCAGTTCTTC.